This TCR beta chain was recorded in a study of vaccination effects on CD4 cells after COVID-19. In the ViraFEST assay, antigen-specific CD4+ clonotypes were identified by expansion after peptide-pool stimulation. It was after roughly 11 days of culture that CD4+ T cells were isolated. Having tested negative for nucleocapsid antibodies, the vaccine recipients showed no prior SARS-CoV-2 infection. Both day 3 and day 7 saw half the medium replaced with IL-2 medium. This CDR3 is 18 amino acids long. The germline gives CDR1 LGHDT, CDR2 YNNKEL (reference sequence). The junction had 12 bases not matched to a gene; V was cut back by 3 bases and J by 4 bases. On this clone itself: Its antigen remains unidentified.

The repertoire was sequenced with immunoSEQ multiplex PCR; TCRdb's copy has only in-frame clones and lacks some. The profile shows approximately 40,000 clones, roughly 70% of them singletons. The TCR sequence derives from a human donor who received a COVID-19 vaccine. Sequences were derived from CD4+ T cells from PBMCs cultured with SARS-CoV-2 spike peptides, sampled before COVID-19 vaccination. The chain couples TRBV3-1 (or the pseudogene TRBV3-2) to TRBJ1-1; 12 bases match TRBD1. The CDR3 DNA follows: TGTGCCAGCAGCCAGTACTCCGGGACAGGGGGCGCGGGCACTGAAGCTTTCTTT. Residues: CASSQYSGTGGAGTEAFF.